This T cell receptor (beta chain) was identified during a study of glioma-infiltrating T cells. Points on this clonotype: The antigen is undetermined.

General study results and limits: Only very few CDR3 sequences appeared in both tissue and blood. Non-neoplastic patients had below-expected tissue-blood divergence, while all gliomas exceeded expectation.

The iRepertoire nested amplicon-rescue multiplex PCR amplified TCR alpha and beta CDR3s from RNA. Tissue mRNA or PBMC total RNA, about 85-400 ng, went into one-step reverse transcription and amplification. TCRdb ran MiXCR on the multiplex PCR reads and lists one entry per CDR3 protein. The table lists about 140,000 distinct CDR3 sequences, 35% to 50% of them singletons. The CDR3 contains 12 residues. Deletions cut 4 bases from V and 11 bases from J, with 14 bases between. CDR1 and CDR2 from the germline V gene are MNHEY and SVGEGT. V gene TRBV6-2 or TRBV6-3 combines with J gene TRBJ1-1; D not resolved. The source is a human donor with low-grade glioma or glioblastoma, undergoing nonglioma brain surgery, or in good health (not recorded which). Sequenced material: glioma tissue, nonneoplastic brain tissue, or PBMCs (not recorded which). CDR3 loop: CASSCSGIAAFF. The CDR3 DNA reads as TGTGCCAGCAGTTGCAGCGGGATAGCGGCTTTCTTT.